This T cell receptor (beta chain) was found in a study of response to subunit inactivated influenza vaccine. TCRdb reanalysed the RT-PCR reads using MiXCR and keeps one entry per CDR3 protein. The top ten clones hold under 10% of a sample with about 240,000 distinct CDR3 sequences, about 12% of them seen once. Study observations and caveats: A suggestion made by the authors is that each seasonal influenza vaccination recruits few new T cells.

As concerns this clonotype: The antigen is unknown.

The material sequenced was non-naive T cells sorted from PBMCs, taken 14 to 15 days before vaccination. The source of this sequence is a man between 50 and 59 years old who received an inactivated influenza vaccine.

In DNA, the CDR3 is TGTGCCAGCAGCTCGGGGACAAGGAGGGACACCGGGGAGCTGTTTTTT. This sequence encodes CASSSGTRRDTGELFF. V is TRBV7-9 and J is TRBJ2-2; possibly TRBD1 or TRBD2 for D (6 bases each). This CDR3 has 16 residues. Germline CDR1 reads SEHNR; CDR2 reads FQNEAQ (reference sequence). Trimming cost V 4 bases and J 3 bases, with 15 bases left between them.